What follows are 12 T cell receptor beta chains derived from one specimen sequenced in a study of neurological immune-mediated disorders. TCRdb fed the 5' RACE reads into MiXCR, producing one record per CDR3 protein. This sample has about 55,000 distinct CDR3 sequences, with about 4% found just once. Sequencing input: PBMCs. The receptor source for this set is a man aged 50 or older with multiple sclerosis.

Many counts were recorded for this clonotype. The gene calls are TRBV7-8 and TRBJ1-4; D might be TRBD1 (5 bases). The germline V gene has CDR1 SGHVS and CDR2 FQNEAQ. The length of the CDR3 is 16 residues. V lost 1 base to trimming and J lost 8 bases, with 17 bases between them. The CDR3: CASSLVLATESEKLFF. The CDR3 DNA follows: TGTGCCAGCAGCTTAGTTTTGGCGACAGAATCCGAAAAACTGTTTTTT. The full variable domain, in which reference TRBV7-8 and TRBJ1-4 provide the parts outside the CDR3, is GAGVSQSPRYKVAKRGQDVALRCDPISGHVSLFWYQQALGQGPEFLTYFQNEAQLDKSGLPSDRFFAERPEGSVSTLKIQRTQQEDSAVYLCASSLVLATESEKLFFGSGTQLSVL.

The CDR3 protein is CASSFQGAQRSTGANVLTF. Written as DNA, the CDR3 is TGTGCCAGCAGTTTCCAGGGGGCGCAACGTTCTACTGGGGCCAACGTCCTGACTTTC. The rearrangement joins TRBV27 to TRBJ2-6, with TRBD1 matching over 8 bases. The germline gives CDR1 MNHEY, CDR2 SMNVEV (reference sequence). J gave up 2 bases and V 3 bases, and 12 bases lay outside the gene matches. The CDR3 loop spans 19 amino acids. The full variable domain, with the rest looked up from reference TRBV27 and TRBJ2-6, is EAQVTQNPRYLITVTGKKLTVTCSQNMNHEYMSWYRQDPGLGLRQIYYSMNVEVTDKGDVPEGYKVSRKEKRNFPLILESPSPNQTSLYFCASSFQGAQRSTGANVLTFGAGSRLTVL.

This clonotype was recorded many times. The J gene is TRBJ2-7, the V gene TRBV5-1; D is undetermined. Germline lookup yields CDR1 SGHRS and CDR2 YFSETQ. The CDR3 runs 13 residues. The V gene lost 6 bases and the J gene lost 1 base, with 11 bases spanning the gap. CDR3 sequence (DNA): TGCGCCAGCACAAATCCGGGTTCCTACGAGCAGTACTTC. It codes for CASTNPGSYEQYF.

Many counts were recorded for this clonotype. This chain uses TRBV20-1 with TRBJ1-5; 7 bases match TRBD1. Germline values: CDR1 DFQATT, CDR2 SNEGSKA (reference sequence). The CDR3 sequence is 14 residues long. Trimming at V came to 2 bases and at J to 6 bases, leaving 7 bases not matched to a gene. The CDR3 nucleotides read TGCAGTGCTAGACAGACAGGGACGGGTCAGCCCCAGCATTTT. It translates to CSARQTGTGQPQHF.

This clonotype has at least ten counts. J is TRBJ2-3 and V is TRBV20-1; a possible D gene is TRBD2 (5 bases). Germline V lookup: CDR1 DFQATT, CDR2 SNEGSKA (reference sequence). The CDR3 covers 13 residues. Trimming removed 6 bases at V and 2 bases at J, with 12 bases between. The CDR3 is CSAVLGYTDTQYF. Written as DNA, the CDR3 is TGCAGTGCCGTACTAGGTTACACAGATACGCAGTATTTT.

This clonotype was recorded at least ten times. The chain joins TRBV5-1 to TRBJ1-2; 9 positions agree with TRBD1. Trimming took 4 bases from V and 3 from J; bases not matched to a gene: 10. This CDR3 is built from 16 residues. The V gene's germline CDR1 is SGHRS and CDR2 YFSETQ. CDR3 nucleotides: TGCGCCAGCAGCCCGGGACAGGGTAGCTCCCACTATGGCTACACCTTC. This gives the protein CASSPGQGSSHYGYTF.

This clonotype was counted many times. The chain carries TRBV5-1 and TRBJ2-2, with a tentative D call TRBD1 (6 bases). There are 14 residues in the CDR3. Germline V gene data show CDR1 as SGHRS and CDR2 as YFSETQ. V lost 4 bases to trimming and J lost 6 bases, with 13 bases between them. The DNA of the CDR3 is TGCGCCAGCAGCCAGGACAGCTCCTCCGGGGAGCTGTTTTTT. This encodes CASSQDSSSGELFF. The variable domain in full, with the rest retrieved from reference TRBV5-1 and TRBJ2-2, is KAGVTQTPRYLIKTRGQQVTLSCSPISGHRSVSWYQQTPGQGLQFLFEYFSETQRNKGNFPGRFSGRQFSNSRSEMNVSTLELGDSALYLCASSQDSSSGELFFGEGSRLTVL.

The chain links TRBV20-1 to TRBJ1-5; the D gene is possibly TRBD1 (5 bases). The V end lost 0 bases, the J end lost 5 bases, and 11 bases lay between the germline ends. This CDR3 comprises 14 residues. The germline V gene encodes CDR1 DFQATT and CDR2 SNEGSKA (reference sequence). The CDR3 reads CSARDRGFHQPQHF. The CDR3 DNA reads as TGCAGTGCTAGAGATCGGGGGTTTCATCAGCCCCAGCATTTT.

This clonotype was observed many times. The CDR3 DNA reads TGTGCCAGCAGCCGCGATGAAAGGGCCAAAAACATTCAGTACTTC. It yields the protein CASSRDERAKNIQYF. V is TRBV7-2 and J is TRBJ2-4; unclear D gene. The CDR3 is made up of 15 amino acids. The germline gives CDR1 SGHTA, CDR2 FQGNSA. Trimming took off 5 bases at V and 1 base at J, with 12 bases between the two ends.

This clonotype was counted at least ten times. This chain joins TRBV7-9 and TRBJ2-5; TRBD1 matches at 8 bases. Looked up from germline, CDR1 is SEHNR and CDR2 is FQNEAQ (reference sequence). Losses at the gene ends were 5 bases for V and 5 bases for J; bases not matched to a gene: 10. This CDR3 spans 15 amino acids. The CDR3 sequence is CASSPPDRVWETQYF. CDR3 nucleotides: TGTGCCAGCAGCCCCCCGGACAGGGTTTGGGAGACCCAGTACTTC.

Many counts were recorded for this clonotype. DNA of the CDR3: TGCAGTGCCCTAGAGGAAAAATTAGCGGGATACTTCTACAATGAGCAGTTCTTC. Protein sequence: CSALEEKLAGYFYNEQFF. This chain uses TRBV20-1 with TRBJ2-1; 8 nucleotides agree with TRBD2. CDR3 length: 18 residues. From germline, CDR1 is DFQATT and CDR2 SNEGSKA (reference sequence). Trimming removed 6 bases from V and 3 bases from J; junction bases left unmatched: 19.

Sample share makes this clonotype medium-sized. The gene calls are TRBV20-1 and TRBJ2-7; TRBD2 might be the D (6 bases). The CDR3 loop spans 12 amino acids. Trimming left V 6 bases short and J 6 bases short, with 15 bases between. Germline V gene lookup returns CDR1 DFQATT and CDR2 SNEGSKA (reference sequence). The CDR3 here is CSARAISGEQYF. The CDR3 coding sequence is TGCAGTGCGCGCGCGATTAGCGGCGAGCAGTACTTC.